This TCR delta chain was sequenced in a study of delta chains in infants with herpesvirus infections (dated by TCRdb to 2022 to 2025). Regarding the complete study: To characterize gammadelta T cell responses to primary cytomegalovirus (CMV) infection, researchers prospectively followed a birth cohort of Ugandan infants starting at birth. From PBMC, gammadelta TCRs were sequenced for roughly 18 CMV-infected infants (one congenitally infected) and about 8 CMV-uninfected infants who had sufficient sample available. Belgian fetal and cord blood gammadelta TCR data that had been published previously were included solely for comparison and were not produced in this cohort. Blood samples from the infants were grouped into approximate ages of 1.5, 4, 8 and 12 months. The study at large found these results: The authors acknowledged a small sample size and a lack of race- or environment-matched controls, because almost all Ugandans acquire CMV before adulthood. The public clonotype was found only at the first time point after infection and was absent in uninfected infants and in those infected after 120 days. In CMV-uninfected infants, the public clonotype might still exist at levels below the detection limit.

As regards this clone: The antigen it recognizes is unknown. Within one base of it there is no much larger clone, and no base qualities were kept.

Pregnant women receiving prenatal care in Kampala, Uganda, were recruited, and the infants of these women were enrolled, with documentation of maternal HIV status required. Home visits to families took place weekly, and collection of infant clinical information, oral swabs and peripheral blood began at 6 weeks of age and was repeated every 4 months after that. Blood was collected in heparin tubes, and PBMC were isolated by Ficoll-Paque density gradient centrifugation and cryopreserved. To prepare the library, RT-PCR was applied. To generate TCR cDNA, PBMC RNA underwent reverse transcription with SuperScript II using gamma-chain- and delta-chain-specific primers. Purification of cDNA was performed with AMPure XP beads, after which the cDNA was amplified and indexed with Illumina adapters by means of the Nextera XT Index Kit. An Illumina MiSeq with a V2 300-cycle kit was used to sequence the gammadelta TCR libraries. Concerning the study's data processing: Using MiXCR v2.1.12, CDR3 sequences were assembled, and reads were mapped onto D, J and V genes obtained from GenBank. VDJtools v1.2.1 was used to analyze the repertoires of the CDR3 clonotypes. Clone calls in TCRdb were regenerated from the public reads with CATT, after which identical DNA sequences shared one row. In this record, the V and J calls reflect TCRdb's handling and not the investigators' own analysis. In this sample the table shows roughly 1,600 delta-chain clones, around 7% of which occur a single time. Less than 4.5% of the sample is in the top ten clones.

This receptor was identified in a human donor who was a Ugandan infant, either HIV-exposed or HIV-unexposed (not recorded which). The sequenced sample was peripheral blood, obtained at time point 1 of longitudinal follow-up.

CDR3 loop: CALGDYRVLGGYTDKLIF. The DNA reads as follows: TGTGCTCTTGGAGACTATAGGGTACTGGGTGGGTACACCGATAAACTCATCTTT. Rearrangement joined TRDV1 to TRDJ1; TRDD3 is perhaps the D gene, given 6 matching bases. The CDR3 has 18 amino acids, counting the end cysteine and phenylalanine. Of all the DNA, just the CDR3 is kept, 54 bases in frame from base 1. Reading the germline V gene gives CDR1 TSWWSYY and CDR2 QGS. V lost 6 bases and J lost 0 bases; the stretch between them is 23 bases long.